This passage covers 21 T cell receptor beta chains from one sample sequenced in a study of blood T cell repertoires in COVID-19. Sequenced by immunoSEQ multiplex PCR; TCRdb stores in-frame clones only, minus some. Seen here are 230,000 or so clones, 84% observed once, and the top ten hold about 2%. Sequenced: peripheral blood. These receptors were collected from a man between 35 and 55 years old who had recovered from COVID-19.

The chain joins TRBV9 to TRBJ2-7; TRBD2 matches 8 bases. The germline CDR1 and CDR2 sequences are SGDLS and YYNGEE. The CDR3 is made up of 16 amino acids. With V trimmed by 0 bases and J by 3 bases, 8 bases remained unmatched. The CDR3 protein is CASSVGLLAENYEQYF. The DNA of the CDR3 is TGTGCCAGCAGCGTAGGTTTACTAGCGGAAAACTACGAGCAGTACTTC.

The chain employs TRBV7-9 and TRBJ2-1; TRBD2 agrees at 14 bases. Germline V gene lookup returns CDR1 SEHNR and CDR2 FQNEAQ (reference sequence). V was clipped by 5 bases and J by 10 bases; unmatched bases: 10. The CDR3 has 16 residues. The CDR3 bases are TGTGCCAGCAGCCCCTCGACTAGCGGGGGGGCTCAGGAGCAGTTCTTC. It yields the protein CASSPSTSGGAQEQFF.

The chain links TRBV11-2 to TRBJ2-7; 8 nucleotides agree with TRBD1. The CDR3 contains 15 residues. After removal of 4 bases from V and 2 bases from J, the junction contained 7 bases not matched to a gene. Germline CDR1 SGHAT, CDR2 FQNNGV. DNA of the CDR3: TGTGCCAGCAGCTACGGACAGGGTTATGCCTACGAGCAGTACTTC. Its translation is CASSYGQGYAYEQYF. Full variable domain (outside the CDR3, taken from reference TRBV11-2 and TRBJ2-7): EAGVAQSPRYKIIEKRQSVAFWCNPISGHATLYWYQQILGQGPKLLIQFQNNGVVDDSQLPKDRFSAERLKGVDSTLKIQPAKLEDSAVYLCASSYGQGYAYEQYFGPGTRLTVT.

The chain joins TRBV5-8 to TRBJ2-2; a possible D gene is TRBD1 (5 bases). V lost 7 bases and J lost 4, with 14 bases in between. This CDR3 region has 14 residues. Germline V gene data show CDR1 as SGHTS and CDR2 as YDEGEE. In DNA, the CDR3 is TGTGCCAGCGGGGTAGCAGGGATCACCGGGGAGCTGTTTTTT. Amino acid sequence: CASGVAGITGELFF.

This chain joins TRBV5-1 and TRBJ1-2; 8 positions agree with TRBD1. Trimming at V came to 4 bases and at J to 4 bases, leaving 6 bases not matched to a gene. The CDR3 covers 14 residues. Germline CDR1 SGHRS, CDR2 YFSETQ. The CDR3 here is CASSPGQEGYGYTF. CDR3 DNA sequence: TGCGCCAGCAGCCCGGGACAGGAGGGCTATGGCTACACCTTC.

This chain connects TRBV27 to TRBJ1-5, with TRBD1 identical over 7 bases. Germline loops: CDR1 MNHEY, CDR2 SMNVEV (reference sequence). The V gene end was trimmed by 4 bases and the J gene end by 1 base; junction bases not matched to a gene: 7. This CDR3 comprises 16 residues. In nucleotides, the CDR3 is TGTGCCAGCAGTTCCCTCGGACAGGACAGCAATCAGCCCCAGCATTTT. Encoded protein: CASSSLGQDSNQPQHF.

The rearrangement links TRBV5-4 to TRBJ2-1; TRBD2 matches at 11 bases. This CDR3 spans 16 amino acids. V lost 4 bases to trimming and J lost 5 bases; unmatched junction nucleotides: 8. Germline assignment: CDR1 SGHNT and CDR2 YYREEE (reference sequence). This CDR3 is CASSRELAGADNEQFF. The DNA of the CDR3 is TGTGCCAGCAGCAGGGAACTAGCGGGAGCGGACAATGAGCAGTTCTTC.

The genes are TRBV5-1 and TRBJ2-3; D is unresolved. This CDR3 spans 11 amino acids. Per germline, CDR1 SGHRS and CDR2 YFSETQ. The V and J ends lost 7 bases and 3 bases respectively, with 6 bases between them. The CDR3: CASRSTDTQYF. The DNA for the CDR3 is TGCGCCAGCCGGTCAACAGATACGCAGTATTTT.

The chain uses TRBV13 and TRBJ1-4; D gene uncertain. The germline V and J ends were trimmed by 0 bases and 5 bases, with 10 bases remaining between them. CDR1 PRHDT and CDR2 FYEKMQ come from the germline V gene (reference sequence). CDR3 length equals 15 residues. In DNA, the CDR3 is TGTGCCAGCAGCTTAGGTTCGGGTTCGAATGAAAAACTGTTTTTT. Protein: CASSLGSGSNEKLFF.

The genes are TRBV29-1 and TRBJ2-2, with TRBD2 matching 16 bases. The junction had 6 bases not matched to a gene; V was cut back by 6 bases and J by 2 bases. CDR3 length equals 17 residues. Germline CDR1 reads SQVTM; CDR2 reads ANQGSEA. This CDR3 is CSVGGTSGRANTGELFF. The DNA for the CDR3 is TGCAGCGTCGGAGGGACTAGCGGGAGGGCCAACACCGGGGAGCTGTTTTTT.

The V gene is TRBV9, the J gene TRBJ2-5; D possibly corresponds to TRBD2 (7 bases). The CDR3 is 14 residues long. Germline CDR1 and CDR2: SGDLS and YYNGEE. V gave up 4 bases and J gave up 5 bases, with 15 bases separating them. The CDR3 DNA reads TGTGCCAGCAGCACAAGAGGGGGAGGGGAGACCCAGTACTTC. It codes for CASSTRGGGETQYF.

The chain couples TRBV3-1 (or the pseudogene TRBV3-2) to TRBJ1-2; D is undetermined. Germline lookup yields CDR1 LGHDT and CDR2 YNNKEL (reference sequence). The V and J ends lost 3 bases and 7 bases respectively, with 12 bases between them. This CDR3 is 13 amino acids long. The CDR3 DNA sequence: TGTGCCAGCAGCCACCTCGGGGAAGCTGGCTACACCTTC. Protein: CASSHLGEAGYTF.

This clone was recorded once. The chain employs TRBV3-1 (or the pseudogene TRBV3-2) and TRBJ1-1; 11 nucleotides line up with TRBD1. The CDR3 sequence is 15 residues long. In germline, CDR1 is LGHDT, CDR2 YNNKEL (reference sequence). V lost 1 base to trimming and J lost 4 bases; unmatched junction nucleotides: 2. The CDR3 coding sequence is TGTGCCAGCAGCCAAGGGGACAGGGGGGCCACTGAAGCTTTCTTT. Translated: CASSQGDRGATEAFF.

This chain connects TRBV7-2 to TRBJ1-1; D remains ambiguous. Looked up from germline, CDR1 is SGHTA and CDR2 is FQGNSA. V lost 5 bases, J lost 3 bases, and 19 bases lay in between. The CDR3 is 16 amino acids. CDR3 residues: CASSPQVQVSYTEAFF. The CDR3 coding sequence is TGTGCCAGCAGCCCGCAAGTCCAGGTCAGCTACACTGAAGCTTTCTTT. Full variable domain (rest looked up from reference TRBV7-2 and TRBJ1-1): GAGVSQSPSNKVTEKGKDVELRCDPISGHTALYWYRQSLGQGLEFLIYFQGNSAPDKSGLPSDRFSAERTGGSVSTLTIQRTQQEDSAVYLCASSPQVQVSYTEAFFGQGTRLTVV.

The V call is TRBV4-1, the J call TRBJ2-7, with 7 bases that match TRBD1. CDR1 MGHRA and CDR2 YSYEKL come from the germline V gene. This CDR3 comprises 16 residues. V lost 3 bases, J lost 2 bases, and 10 bases stayed unmatched. The CDR3 sequence is CASSQRDSYLTYEQYF. The CDR3, as DNA: TGCGCCAGCAGCCAGAGGGACAGCTACCTTACCTACGAGCAGTACTTC.

CDR3 protein: CASGLVRQGIGYGYTF. The CDR3 DNA reads as TGTGCTAGTGGTTTGGTACGACAGGGAATAGGGTATGGCTACACCTTC. The chain employs TRBV12-5 and TRBJ1-2; 7 bases fit TRBD1. This CDR3 region has 16 residues. V dropped 0 bases and J dropped 5; count of bases not matched to a gene: 9. CDR1 is LGHNT and CDR2 is FRNRAP in the germline V gene.

The chain has TRBV5-1 and TRBJ2-5; 11 bases agree with TRBD2. CDR1 is SGHRS and CDR2 is YFSETQ in the germline V gene. The CDR3 is made up of 16 amino acids. Trimming cost V 0 bases and J 5 bases; bases outside gene matches: 6. CDR3 in DNA: TGCGCCAGCAGCTTGGCCGCTAGCGGGAGGACGGAGACCCAGTACTTC. As protein: CASSLAASGRTETQYF.

The genes are TRBV6-5 and TRBJ1-2, with no clear D. The length of the CDR3 is 12 residues. V lost 2 bases, J lost 7 bases, and 8 bases lay in between. CDR1 is MNHEY and CDR2 is SVGAGI in the germline V gene. CDR3 bases: TGTGCCAGCAGTTACCCGAGAGGTGGCTACACCTTC. It specifies CASSYPRGGYTF.

The J gene is TRBJ2-1, the V gene TRBV5-1; D gene ambiguous. CDR1 is SGHRS and CDR2 is YFSETQ in the germline V gene. Trimming stripped 2 bases from V and 0 bases from J, with 6 bases between. CDR3 length: 14 amino acids. CDR3 bases: TGCGCCAGCAGCTTACAGAGCTCCTACAATGAGCAGTTCTTC. It translates to CASSLQSSYNEQFF.

The CDR3 spells CASSQNRQGPGDTQYF. The CDR3 nucleotides are TGTGCCAGCTCACAAAATAGACAGGGGCCAGGTGATACGCAGTATTTT. The chain is built from TRBV18 and TRBJ2-3; 8 nucleotides align to TRBD1. CDR1 is KGHSH and CDR2 is LQKENI in the germline V gene. The CDR3 is 16 amino acids. Germline trimming cut 4 bases from V and 6 bases from J; bases unmatched to any gene: 12. The complete variable domain, with remaining parts taken from reference TRBV18 and TRBJ2-3, reads NAGVMQNPRHLVRRRGQEARLRCSPMKGHSHVYWYRQLPEEGLKFMVYLQKENIIDESGMPKERFSAEFPKEGPSILRIQQVVRGDSAAYFCASSQNRQGPGDTQYFGPGTRLTVL.

This chain links TRBV6-2 or TRBV6-3 with TRBJ2-7; D not certain. Looked up from germline, CDR1 is MNHEY and CDR2 is SVGEGT. The ends were cut back, 2 bases at V and 1 base at J, with 3 bases in the middle. The CDR3 loop spans 12 amino acids. CDR3 nucleotides: TGTGCCAGCAGTTACCCATCCTACGAGCAGTACTTC. Translation gives CASSYPSYEQYF.